This record covers a single T cell receptor beta chain. Adult donors, all healthy and HIV-negative, had no recent acute infections or vaccinations. This sample stems from a study of shared clonotypes between healthy human individuals. A deep-level run was used for the assay. Method: immunoSEQ multiplex PCR; TCRdb's copy keeps in-frame clones and lacks some. The repertoire holds a few million clones, roughly 92% seen once, with more than 0.12% in the top ten. Trimming stripped 0 bases from V and 4 bases from J, with 10 bases between. The germline V gene encodes CDR1 SGDLS and CDR2 YYNGEE. This CDR3 spans 14 amino acids.

Specimen: naive CD4+ T cells sorted from blood. This sample's subset: CD45RA+ positively selected. The gene calls are TRBV9 and TRBJ2-5; a weak D match, TRBD2 (6 bases). The receptor was isolated from a man between 18 and 35 years old in good health. The CDR3 nucleotides read TGTGCCAGCAGCGTAGCGGGGGTCCGAGAGACCCAGTACTTC. This gives the protein CASSVAGVRETQYF.